This TCR beta chain originates from a study of blood T cell repertoires in COVID-19. Study background: Collection of acute and convalescent COVID-19 samples took place in the United States, Italy and Spain. Sample material is recorded as cDNA or gDNA derived from T cells, B-cell-depleted T cells, or PBMCs.

Germline lookup yields CDR1 MNHEY and CDR2 SMNVEV (reference sequence). The V and J ends lost 8 bases and 0 bases, in that order; junction bases with no gene match: 9. The CDR3 extends over 17 amino acids. As originally analysed: Amplification with reference gene primers provided the estimates of nucleated cell counts. Repertoires were generated with immunoSEQ multiplex PCR, while TCRdb's copy carries only in-frame clones and drops some. V, J and clone size are those of that table, while D and trimming were read from the DNA. In the table there are approximately 79,000 clones, more than 70% of which are singletons.

This clonotype was sampled from a man aged 45-65 years with COVID-19, enrolled during active disease. The sample taken for sequencing was peripheral blood. The V gene is TRBV27, the J gene TRBJ2-6; 8 bases align to TRBD1. In DNA form, the CDR3 reads TGTGCCAGCCGTGTGGGACAGGCCTACTCTGGGGCCAACGTCCTGACTTTC. This codes for CASRVGQAYSGANVLTF.